The clone carrying this T cell receptor beta chain was counted many times. Its antigen is undetermined. These data originate in a study of read filtering for tumor transcriptome and immune sequencing. Broader study findings: Dropping single-read clonotypes raised IR-seq and RNA-seq shared-clonotype correlation. In IR-seq, single-read clonotypes were about 80% of clonotypes but roughly 3.5% of reads.

The library was built from 400 ng RNA with molecular barcoded adaptors for alpha/delta and beta/gamma chains. Via MiXCR, TCRdb re-called the reads, giving one row per CDR3 protein. The sample holds 15,000 to 20,000 distinct CDR3 sequences, around 20% seen once. There are 13 residues in the CDR3. V was trimmed by 6 bases and J by 8 bases, leaving 14 bases between them. The germline CDR1 and CDR2 sequences are MNHEY and SMNVEV (reference sequence). This chain uses TRBV27 with TRBJ2-1; unclear D gene. The receptor was isolated from a donor over 35 with multiple myeloma. What was sequenced was a population of CD138-negative cells sorted from bone marrow. CDR3: CASRRSRVYEQFF. CDR3 in DNA: TGTGCCAGCAGGAGGAGTCGGGTCTATGAGCAGTTCTTC.